The 11 T cell receptor beta chains below all came from one sample that was sequenced in a study of blood T cell repertoires in COVID-19. Assay used: immunoSEQ multiplex PCR; TCRdb lists only in-frame clones, some missing. The data show roughly 38,000 clones, just over 85% seen once. The sequenced material came from peripheral blood. These receptors were collected from a man in his sixties or seventies with acute or convalescent COVID-19.

This chain links TRBV10-1 with TRBJ2-7, with TRBD1 identical over 7 bases. V lost 10 bases to trimming and J lost 2 bases; unmatched junction nucleotides: 5. Germline V lookup: CDR1 WNHNN, CDR2 SYGVQD (reference sequence). This CDR3 comprises 12 residues. CDR3 in DNA: TGCGCCAAGCAACAGGGGACCTACGAGCAGTACTTC. Protein product: CAKQQGTYEQYF.

V usage is TRBV7-9 and J usage is TRBJ1-5; D unclear. The V end was cut by 6 bases, the J end by 9 bases, with 12 bases between. CDR1 is SEHNR and CDR2 is FQNEAQ in the germline V gene (reference sequence). The CDR3 contains 12 residues. The CDR3 region has the DNA TGTGCCAGCAGTTACTACCTGGGGCCCCAGCATTTT. As protein: CASSYYLGPQHF.

V usage is TRBV28 and J usage is TRBJ2-1; TRBD2 agrees at 11 bases. CDR1 is MDHEN and CDR2 is SYDVKM in the germline V gene. Germline trimming cut 6 bases from V and 5 bases from J; bases unmatched to any gene: 3. CDR3 length: 14 amino acids. CDR3 sequence reads: CASRKTSGNNEQFF. The CDR3 DNA is TGTGCCAGCAGAAAGACTAGCGGGAACAATGAGCAGTTCTTC.

This chain uses TRBV19 with TRBJ2-3, with D possibly being TRBD2 (5 bases). The V and J ends lost 3 bases and 5 bases respectively, with 21 bases between them. This CDR3 is 17 amino acids long. Germline CDR1 LNHDA, CDR2 SQIVND (reference sequence). DNA of the CDR3: TGTGCCAGTAGTATTATCTTGAGCCTAGCTGTGGGAGATACGCAGTATTTT. Protein sequence: CASSIILSLAVGDTQYF.

The chain recombines TRBV6-2 or TRBV6-3 with TRBJ2-6; TRBD1 agrees at 9 bases. Germline trimming cut 2 bases from V and 0 bases from J; bases unmatched to any gene: 5. Germline V gene sequence: CDR1 MNHEY, CDR2 SVGEGT. This CDR3 is 18 amino acids long. CDR3 protein: CASSYRTGAPSGANVLTF. The CDR3 DNA is TGTGCCAGCAGTTACCGGACAGGGGCCCCCTCTGGGGCCAACGTCCTGACTTTC.

This clone was seen a single time. The V and J genes are TRBV6-2 or TRBV6-3 and TRBJ2-1; 9 bases are shared with TRBD2. The CDR3 extends over 20 amino acids. The J segment lost 6 bases and the V segment lost 0 bases, leaving 18 bases of the junction unmatched. CDR1 is MNHEY and CDR2 is SVGEGT in the germline V gene. The CDR3 sequence is CASSYSRLAGPNVRGNEQFF. Here the CDR3 DNA reads TGTGCCAGCAGTTACTCGCGGCTAGCGGGACCGAACGTAAGAGGCAATGAGCAGTTCTTC.

The CDR3 DNA follows: TGTGCCAGCAGCTTAGGAGTAGGGGAGGCTCAGCCCCAGCATTTT. It encodes CASSLGVGEAQPQHF. This rearrangement joins TRBV7-2 to TRBJ1-5; TRBD1 might be the D (5 bases). CDR1 and CDR2 (germline): SGHTA, FQGNSA. CDR3 length equals 15 residues. The V end lost 1 base, the J end lost 6 bases, and 13 bases lay between the germline ends.

The chain has TRBV5-1 and TRBJ1-5, with TRBD1 matching 9 bases. J was trimmed by 3 bases and V by 3 bases; bases with no gene match: 4. This CDR3 spans 15 amino acids. Germline V gene lookup returns CDR1 SGHRS and CDR2 YFSETQ. This CDR3 reads CASSYRGLPNQPQHF. CDR3 coding DNA: TGCGCCAGCAGCTACAGGGGGCTCCCCAATCAGCCCCAGCATTTT. Complete variable domain (other parts from reference TRBV5-1 and TRBJ1-5): KAGVTQTPRYLIKTRGQQVTLSCSPISGHRSVSWYQQTPGQGLQFLFEYFSETQRNKGNFPGRFSGRQFSNSRSEMNVSTLELGDSALYLCASSYRGLPNQPQHFGDGTRLSIL.

The chain recombines TRBV4-3 with TRBJ2-5; 7 bases are a match to TRBD1. CDR1 and CDR2 from the germline V gene are LGHNA and YSLEER. The trim removed 4 bases at V and 5 bases at J, leaving 4 bases unmatched. The CDR3 covers 13 residues. The CDR3 DNA follows: TGCGCCAGCAGCCGGCAACAGGGGGAGACCCAGTACTTC. Encoded protein: CASSRQQGETQYF.

The V and J genes are TRBV6-1 and TRBJ2-5, with TRBD1 as a possible D gene (7 bases). The germline gives CDR1 MNHNS, CDR2 SASEGT. The CDR3 contains 15 residues. V was shortened by 1 base and J by 2 bases, with 11 bases between the two germline ends. CDR3 residues: CASSEGRGQQETQYF. Here the CDR3 DNA reads TGTGCCAGCAGTGAAGGGAGGGGACAGCAAGAGACCCAGTACTTC.

For this clone: The sample contains more than one DNA sequence encoding this CDR3. The chain links TRBV30 to TRBJ1-3, with D unresolved. CDR3 length: 14 amino acids. Trimming removed 0 bases at V and 4 bases at J, with 10 bases between. Looked up from germline, CDR1 is GTSNPN and CDR2 is SVGIG (reference sequence). The CDR3 nucleotides are TGTGCCTGGAGTGTACGGGGTTCCGGAAACACCATATATTTT. Its translation is CAWSVRGSGNTIYF.